This entry lists 27 T cell receptor beta chains sequenced from one sample in a study of circulating CD8 cells and anti-PD-1 response in melanoma. From live CD3+CD8+TCRalphabeta+ cells, four PD-1 and/or TIGIT subsets were sorted. Each library started from around 15 ng of total RNA using the QIAseq Immune Repertoire TCR panel. Each CDR3 protein gets one entry after TCRdb re-called the reads with MiXCR. The profile shows some 860 distinct CDR3 sequences, roughly 8% of them singletons. The sequencing used CD8+ T cells from PBMCs, collected at baseline or after one month of anti-PD-1 therapy (not recorded which). The source is a human donor with melanoma.

This clonotype counts as large. The chain joins TRBV7-2 to TRBJ2-5; no clear D. In germline, CDR1 is SGHTA, CDR2 FQGNSA. V lost 1 base and J lost 4, with 7 bases in between. There are 13 residues in the CDR3. The CDR3 sequence: CASSLDLGETQYF. The CDR3, as DNA: TGTGCCAGCAGCTTAGATCTAGGAGAGACCCAGTACTTC. Variable domain in full (rest from reference TRBV7-2 and TRBJ2-5): GAGVSQSPSNKVTEKGKDVELRCDPISGHTALYWYRQSLGQGLEFLIYFQGNSAPDKSGLPSDRFSAERTGGSVSTLTIQRTQQEDSAVYLCASSLDLGETQYFGPGTRLLVL.

Within the sample, this clonotype is medium-sized. The chain uses TRBV6-6 and TRBJ1-1; no reliable D call. This CDR3 spans 11 amino acids. V shed 5 bases and J shed 5 bases, with 6 bases lying between them. Germline CDR1 and CDR2: MNHNY and SVGAGI (reference sequence). The CDR3 nucleotides are TGTGCCAGCAGTAAGGCGACTGAAGCTTTCTTT. It yields the protein CASSKATEAFF.

This clonotype ranks as medium-sized. This rearrangement joins TRBV20-1 to TRBJ1-5; D is uncertain. Trimming took off 3 bases at V and 2 bases at J, with 8 bases between the two ends. The V gene's germline CDR1 is DFQATT and CDR2 SNEGSKA (reference sequence). The CDR3 is made up of 13 amino acids. CDR3 in DNA: TGCAGTGCTAGGTATGAGGGCAATCAGCCCCAGCATTTT. Translating it yields CSARYEGNQPQHF.

This clonotype is medium-sized. The chain has TRBV5-6 and TRBJ2-5; 10 bases are a match to TRBD2. V gave up 3 bases and J gave up 2 bases; unmatched junction bases: 13. Germline V gives CDR1 SGHDT, CDR2 YYEEEE. The CDR3 covers 18 residues. The CDR3 DNA is TGTGCCAGCAGCTGGGACCTAACCGGGACTAGCGATCAAGAGACCCAGTACTTC. Its protein product is CASSWDLTGTSDQETQYF. The full variable domain, its missing parts supplied by reference TRBV5-6 and TRBJ2-5, is DAGVTQSPTHLIKTRGQQVTLRCSPKSGHDTVSWYQQALGQGPQFIFQYYEEEERQRGNFPDRFSGHQFPNYSSELNVNALLLGDSALYLCASSWDLTGTSDQETQYFGPGTRLLVL.

This clonotype is categorized as medium-sized (0.01 to 0.1%). J is TRBJ1-3 and V is TRBV28; 7 nucleotides match TRBD1. Germline-derived CDR1 and CDR2 are MDHEN and SYDVKM. After removal of 8 bases from V and 1 base from J, the junction contained 5 bases not matched to a gene. The CDR3 contains 14 residues. CDR3 in amino acids: CASRQQGSGNTIYF. The CDR3, as DNA: TGTGCCAGCCGTCAACAGGGGTCTGGAAACACCATATATTTT.

This clonotype turned up a few times. The conserved phenylalanine or tryptophan is not found at the CDR3 terminus, so this likely reflects a read error. The rearrangement joins TRBV20-1 to TRBJ2-7; 10 positions match TRBD1. This CDR3 has 16 residues. V gave up 3 bases and J gave up 2 bases; unmatched junction bases: 10. Germline V gene data show CDR1 as DFQATT and CDR2 as SNEGSKA (reference sequence). CDR3 sequence: CSARHAKDRGTYEQYL. In nucleotides, the CDR3 is TGCAGTGCTAGGCACGCCAAGGACAGGGGGACCTACGAGCAGTACCTC.

By sample share, this clonotype is medium-sized. The chain joins TRBV18 to TRBJ2-7, with 12 bases that match TRBD1. The CDR3 contains 16 residues. Germline trimming cut 5 bases from V and 6 bases from J; bases unmatched to any gene: 11. In germline, CDR1 is KGHSH, CDR2 LQKENI. CDR3 DNA: TGTGCCAGCTCAGAACCAACCGGGACAGGGGGCAGCGAGCAGTACTTC. This sequence encodes CASSEPTGTGGSEQYF.

This clonotype counts as medium-sized. The chain is built from TRBV9 and TRBJ2-3, with D hard to call. The V end lost 3 bases, the J end lost 6 bases, and 11 bases lay between the germline ends. Germline values: CDR1 SGDLS, CDR2 YYNGEE. This CDR3 is built from 13 residues. The CDR3 spells CASSDGPSDTQYF. In DNA, the CDR3 is TGTGCCAGCAGCGACGGGCCCAGCGATACGCAGTATTTT. The complete variable domain, with remaining parts taken from reference TRBV9 and TRBJ2-3, reads DSGVTQTPKHLITATGQRVTLRCSPRSGDLSVYWYQQSLDQGLQFLIQYYNGEERAKGNILERFSAQQFPDLHSELNLSSLELGDSALYFCASSDGPSDTQYFGPGTRLTVL.

This clonotype is medium-sized. The V and J genes are TRBV12-3 or TRBV12-4 and TRBJ2-3; 7 nucleotides align to TRBD1. This CDR3 comprises 16 residues. After removal of 7 bases from V and 2 bases from J, the junction contained 12 bases not matched to a gene. The CDR3 spells CASTEGATPTTDTQYF. The DNA of the CDR3 is TGTGCCAGCACCGAGGGGGCCACACCAACCACAGATACGCAGTATTTT.

By its share, this clonotype is large. The rearrangement joins TRBV27 to TRBJ2-7; 7 bases match TRBD2. Trimming cost V 4 bases and J 1 base; bases outside gene matches: 1. Germline loops: CDR1 MNHEY, CDR2 SMNVEV (reference sequence). The CDR3 runs 13 residues. The CDR3 sequence is CASSWGGSYEQYF. CDR3 in DNA: TGTGCCAGCAGTTGGGGGGGGTCCTACGAGCAGTACTTC.

There are a few counts of this clonotype. The chain employs TRBV4-2 and TRBJ2-1; no firm D call. The V gene's germline CDR1 is LGHNA and CDR2 YNFKEQ. Trimming cost V 0 bases and J 13 bases, with 10 bases left between them. The CDR3 loop spans 12 amino acids. The CDR3 spells CASSQEGPVQFF. Written as DNA, the CDR3 is TGTGCCAGCAGCCAAGAAGGACCCGTCCAGTTCTTC.

On this clonotype: Without the conserved terminal phenylalanine or tryptophan, this CDR3 likely stems from a read error. It is unclear where the CDR3 begins or ends on the DNA, so no DNA is shown, and the CDR3 is as TCRdb lists it. This chain links TRBV7-2 with TRBJ2-5. The CDR3 has 13 amino acids, counting both end residues. CDR1 is SGHTA, CDR2 FQGNSA, per germline. CDR3 loop: CASSLDLGETLYL.

This clonotype qualifies as large. The chain links TRBV28 to TRBJ2-5; a weak D match, TRBD1 (6 bases). Deletions cut 3 bases from V and 2 bases from J, with 16 bases between. CDR3 length: 16 residues. Germline V gives CDR1 MDHEN, CDR2 SYDVKM. DNA for the CDR3: TGTGCCAGCAGTTTGCCCGGGACAAGGGATCAAGAGACCCAGTACTTC. Its translation: CASSLPGTRDQETQYF.

By share, this clonotype counts as medium-sized. This chain connects TRBV2 to TRBJ2-1, with 12 positions matching TRBD2. Germline trimming cut 1 base from V and 8 bases from J; bases unmatched to any gene: 9. The CDR3 extends over 17 amino acids. CDR1 and CDR2 (germline): SNHLY, FYNNEI. The DNA of the CDR3 is TGTGCCAGCAGTGAAGTTCCTAGCGGGGGGGCAGAGGATGAGCAGTTCTTC. This translates into CASSEVPSGGAEDEQFF.

This clonotype rates as large. This chain uses TRBV19 with TRBJ2-1; possible D gene TRBD1, 5 bases. The CDR3 has 13 residues. V lost 2 bases, J lost 5 bases, and 7 bases lay in between. Germline assignment: CDR1 LNHDA and CDR2 SQIVND (reference sequence). The CDR3 DNA reads TGTGCCAGTAGTATATCAGGGCACAATGAGCAGTTCTTC. Protein sequence: CASSISGHNEQFF.

Relative to its sample, this clonotype is medium-sized. V and J are TRBV7-2 and TRBJ2-7, with no clear D. Per the germline V gene, CDR1 is SGHTA and CDR2 is FQGNSA. Trimming removed 5 bases from V and 3 bases from J, with 26 bases in between. The CDR3 consists of 18 residues. CDR3 sequence (DNA): TGTGCCAGCAGCCGACTCGGCCCCACATATATGGAATTCTACGAGCAGTACTTC. It translates to CASSRLGPTYMEFYEQYF.

The chain is built from TRBV5-5 and TRBJ2-7, with 9 bases fitting TRBD1. Germline CDR1 SGHKS, CDR2 YYEKEE (reference sequence). With 4 bases clipped from V and 2 bases from J, the junction kept 10 bases outside the gene matches. This CDR3 is built from 16 residues. The DNA for the CDR3 is TGTGCCAGCAGCCCCCTATTACAGGGGGCTCCCTACGAGCAGTACTTC. Protein sequence: CASSPLLQGAPYEQYF.

By share, this clonotype ranks as large. This rearrangement joins TRBV25-1 to TRBJ1-5, with a tentative D call TRBD1 (5 bases). CDR3 size: 14 residues. The germline V gene encodes CDR1 MGHDK and CDR2 SYGVNS. Trimming left V 6 bases short and J 4 bases short, with 13 bases between. For the CDR3, the DNA is TGTGCCAGCAGGAGGGACGGCGAGAATCAGCCCCAGCATTTT. Amino acids: CASRRDGENQPQHF.

This clonotype was counted only a few times. V usage is TRBV27 and J usage is TRBJ2-1; TRBD1 matches 9 bases. Germline V CDR1 and CDR2: MNHEY, SMNVEV (reference sequence). The length of the CDR3 is 13 residues. V lost 5 bases, J lost 8 bases, and 4 bases stayed unmatched. CDR3 in DNA: TGTGCCAGCAGTACTACAGGGGGCCATGAGCAGTTCTTC. Translation: CASSTTGGHEQFF.

This clonotype has only a few counts. This chain connects TRBV11-2 to TRBJ1-2; D is possibly TRBD1 (5 bases). Germline CDR1 and CDR2: SGHAT and FQNNGV. The germline V and J ends were trimmed by 5 bases and 4 bases, with 14 bases remaining between them. The CDR3 is made up of 14 amino acids. CDR3 region: CASSDGGLSYGYTF. CDR3 coding DNA: TGTGCCAGCAGCGACGGGGGTCTGAGCTATGGCTACACCTTC.

The gene calls are TRBV30 and TRBJ2-5, with TRBD1 identical over 8 bases. The V and J ends lost 3 bases and 5 bases, in that order; junction bases with no gene match: 5. Germline loops: CDR1 GTSNPN, CDR2 SVGIG (reference sequence). CDR3 length equals 13 residues. CDR3 nucleotide sequence: TGTGCCTGGAGCCCCCGGACAGGGGAGACCCAGTACTTC. Its translation: CAWSPRTGETQYF.

This clonotype is termed large. V and J are TRBV20-1 and TRBJ2-7; 8 nucleotides agree with TRBD1. Germline values: CDR1 DFQATT, CDR2 SNEGSKA (reference sequence). The V segment lost 1 base and the J segment 1 base; nucleotides outside the gene matches: 6. CDR3 length: 15 amino acids. In DNA form, the CDR3 reads TGCAGTGCTAGAGTCGTGGACAGGGAATCCTACGAGCAGTACTTC. This sequence encodes CSARVVDRESYEQYF.

By share, this clonotype counts as medium-sized. This chain links TRBV20-1 with TRBJ2-7; TRBD1 might be the D (5 bases). CDR1 is DFQATT, CDR2 SNEGSKA, per germline (reference sequence). V lost 6 bases to trimming and J lost 11 bases, with 8 bases between them. The CDR3 covers 8 residues. The CDR3 nucleotides read TGCAGTGCGGACATGGAGTACTTC. Protein product: CSADMEYF.

This clonotype is labeled medium-sized. The V gene is TRBV4-1, the J gene TRBJ1-1; D is ambiguous. With 0 bases removed from V and 0 bases from J, the gap between germline ends came to 11 bases. Germline lookup yields CDR1 MGHRA and CDR2 YSYEKL. The CDR3 runs 16 residues. The CDR3 sequence: CASSQDPAGMNTEAFF. The DNA of the CDR3 is TGCGCCAGCAGCCAAGATCCGGCAGGCATGAACACTGAAGCTTTCTTT.

This clonotype counts as medium-sized. The chain carries TRBV5-6 and TRBJ2-4; D is ambiguous. From germline, CDR1 is SGHDT and CDR2 YYEEEE. Trimming left V 1 base short and J 0 bases short, with 8 bases between. This CDR3 is 15 amino acids long. The CDR3 sequence: CASSLFYVAKNIQYF. The CDR3 DNA reads TGTGCCAGCAGCTTGTTTTACGTAGCCAAAAACATTCAGTACTTC.

This clonotype is medium-sized by share. This rearrangement joins TRBV20-1 to TRBJ2-4; 8 bases map to TRBD1. J gave up 8 bases and V 3 bases, and 12 bases lay outside the gene matches. Germline values: CDR1 DFQATT, CDR2 SNEGSKA (reference sequence). CDR3 size: 15 residues. CDR3: CSARDREDLRDIQYF. CDR3 bases: TGCAGTGCTAGGGACAGGGAGGACCTTAGGGACATTCAGTACTTC.

This clonotype is labeled as large. The chain combines TRBV4-1 with TRBJ2-1; 8 bases agree with TRBD2. Germline-derived CDR1 and CDR2 are MGHRA and YSYEKL. The CDR3 extends over 14 amino acids. The trim removed 0 bases at V and 10 bases at J, leaving 5 bases unmatched. CDR3 DNA sequence: TGCGCCAGCAGCCAAGATCCGGGCGGGAGGGAGCAGTTCTTC. It specifies CASSQDPGGREQFF.